A single sample is the source of the 17 T cell receptor beta chains below, sequenced in a study of T cell responses to AZD1222 COVID-19 vaccine. Profiled with immunoSEQ multiplex PCR; TCRdb holds only in-frame clones, not every one. This sample has about 98,000 clones, with less than 90% found just once. The source material was peripheral blood, sampled on day 0 of AZD1222 vaccination. The receptor source for this set is an adult in good health.

This clone was observed a single time. This chain joins TRBV7-2 and TRBJ2-5; tentative D call: TRBD1 (6 bases). Germline CDR1 and CDR2: SGHTA and FQGNSA. Trimming removed 7 bases at V and 3 bases at J, with 12 bases between. This CDR3 comprises 13 residues. The CDR3 loop reads CASNGDMKETQYF. The CDR3 bases are TGTGCCAGCAACGGGGACATGAAAGAGACCCAGTACTTC. Looking up the rest from reference TRBV7-2 and TRBJ2-5 gives the full variable domain: GAGVSQSPSNKVTEKGKDVELRCDPISGHTALYWYRQSLGQGLEFLIYFQGNSAPDKSGLPSDRFSAERTGGSVSTLTIQRTQQEDSAVYLCASNGDMKETQYFGPGTRLLVL.

CDR3 nucleotide sequence: TGTGCCACCAGCCGGGGACTAGCGGGAGGGCTTTACAATGAGCAGTTCTTC. This sequence encodes CATSRGLAGGLYNEQFF. The chain combines TRBV24-1 with TRBJ2-1; TRBD2 matches at 16 bases. The CDR3 is 17 residues long. J was trimmed by 4 bases and V by 7 bases; bases with no gene match: 6. Germline CDR1 KGHDR, CDR2 SFDVKD.

CDR3 coding DNA: TGCGCCAGAGGAGAATCCTACAATGAGCAGTTCTTC. It codes for CARGESYNEQFF. The genes are TRBV10-1 and TRBJ2-1; unclear D gene. The CDR3 extends over 12 amino acids. The V and J ends lost 9 bases and 1 base respectively, with 7 bases between them. The germline gives CDR1 WNHNN, CDR2 SYGVQD (reference sequence).

The V call is TRBV3-1 (or the pseudogene TRBV3-2), the J call TRBJ1-1; TRBD1 might be the D (6 bases). Germline V gene lookup returns CDR1 LGHDT and CDR2 YNNKEL (reference sequence). Between the trimmed V and J ends, which lost 6 bases and 6 bases, there was a span of 14 bases. The CDR3 length is 13 residues. The CDR3 DNA follows: TGTGCCAGCAGGCTAAGGGGGGGTGCTGAAGCTTTCTTT. Protein sequence: CASRLRGGAEAFF.

This clone was seen a handful of times. The V call is TRBV18, the J call TRBJ1-3; a possible D gene is TRBD1 (5 bases). V shed 4 bases and J shed 1 base, with 11 bases lying between them. Germline V gives CDR1 KGHSH, CDR2 LQKENI. This CDR3 is 15 amino acids long. This chain's CDR3 is CASSRQTDSGNTIYF. Here the CDR3 DNA reads TGTGCCAGCTCACGACAGACGGATTCTGGAAACACCATATATTTT.

The chain joins TRBV7-9 to TRBJ2-7; 10 bases are shared with TRBD2. This CDR3 contains 16 residues. Germline V gene sequence: CDR1 SEHNR, CDR2 FQNEAQ (reference sequence). V was clipped by 3 bases and J by 4 bases; unmatched bases: 9. As DNA, the CDR3 is TGTGCCAGCAGCTTGGGGGTAGCGGGAGGCCAATACGAGCAGTACTTC. Protein sequence: CASSLGVAGGQYEQYF. Using reference TRBV7-9 and TRBJ2-7 for the parts outside the CDR3, the full variable domain is DTGVSQNPRHKITKRGQNVTFRCDPISEHNRLYWYRQTLGQGPEFLTYFQNEAQLEKSRLLSDRFSAERPKGSFSTLEIQRTEQGDSAMYLCASSLGVAGGQYEQYFGPGTRLTVT.

This chain links TRBV19 with TRBJ1-5, with D perhaps matching TRBD1 (5 bases). CDR1 is LNHDA and CDR2 is SQIVND in the germline V gene (reference sequence). The CDR3 loop spans 13 amino acids. V was cut by 6 bases and J by 0 bases, with 6 bases left in between. DNA for the CDR3: TGTGCCAGTAGGGACAATAGCAATCAGCCCCAGCATTTT. Its protein product is CASRDNSNQPQHF.

This clone came up a few times. The junction differs from germline at one of its ends, possibly a read error. V usage is TRBV4-3 and J usage is TRBJ1-2; 9 nucleotides line up with TRBD1. Germline CDR1 is LGHNA and CDR2 is YSLEER. CDR3 length: 16 amino acids. The DNA for the CDR3 is TGCGCCAGCAGCCAAGCTCCCGCCGGGACAGGGTATGCCTACACCTTC. This gives the protein CASSQAPAGTGYAYTF.

CDR3 protein: CASSLVEQGLNTEAFF. CDR3 DNA sequence: TGCGCCAGCAGCTTGGTAGAGCAGGGGTTGAACACTGAAGCTTTCTTT. The chain uses TRBV5-1 and TRBJ1-1; weak D call: TRBD1 (6 bases). Germline V CDR1 and CDR2: SGHRS, YFSETQ. V was shortened by 0 bases and J by 0 bases, with 12 bases between the two germline ends. The CDR3 consists of 16 residues. The full variable domain, its missing parts supplied by reference TRBV5-1 and TRBJ1-1, is KAGVTQTPRYLIKTRGQQVTLSCSPISGHRSVSWYQQTPGQGLQFLFEYFSETQRNKGNFPGRFSGRQFSNSRSEMNVSTLELGDSALYLCASSLVEQGLNTEAFFGQGTRLTVV.

The chain has TRBV6-5 and TRBJ1-2, with 8 bases identical to TRBD1. Germline V gene data show CDR1 as MNHEY and CDR2 as SVGAGI. After removal of 7 bases from V and 4 bases from J, the junction contained 11 bases not matched to a gene. This CDR3 contains 15 residues. The CDR3 sequence: CASNTGTGPLYGYTF. The CDR3 nucleotides are TGTGCCAGCAATACAGGGACAGGTCCCCTCTATGGCTACACCTTC.

A single count supports this clone. The V gene is TRBV21-1, the J gene TRBJ2-3; TRBD2, the table's D call, lacks a check against the DNA. TRBV21-1 is recorded as a pseudogene. The CDR3 has 17 amino acids. CDR3 nucleotides: TGTGCCAGCAGCAAAATTTTAATGCTAGCTGGCGGTGATACGCAGTATTTT. Its translation is CASSKILMLAGGDTQYF.

The chain couples TRBV5-5 to TRBJ1-1; tentatively, D is TRBD1 (5 bases). The CDR3 has 12 residues. Germline loops: CDR1 SGHKS, CDR2 YYEKEE (reference sequence). Between the trimmed V and J ends, which lost 4 bases and 8 bases, there was a span of 12 bases. As DNA, the CDR3 is TGTGCCAGCAGCCCACCGACAGAAGAAGCTTTCTTT. This encodes CASSPPTEEAFF.

J is TRBJ1-5 and V is TRBV10-1; 7 bases are a match to TRBD1. The CDR3 runs to 18 residues. Per the germline V gene, CDR1 is WNHNN and CDR2 is SYGVQD (reference sequence). Losses at the gene ends were 3 bases for V and 8 bases for J; bases not matched to a gene: 19. Written as DNA, the CDR3 is TGCGCCAGCAGTGACCCTGGATACCAGGGGGAAAAAAGGGAGCCCCAGCATTTT. As protein: CASSDPGYQGEKREPQHF.

This rearrangement joins TRBV28 to TRBJ1-4, with TRBD1 matching 9 bases. The germline CDR1 and CDR2 sequences are MDHEN and SYDVKM. This CDR3 spans 14 amino acids. V shed 8 bases, J shed 7 bases, and the junction held 8 bases outside the gene matches. CDR3 sequence reads: CASETGGMGEKLFF. The CDR3 DNA sequence: TGTGCCAGCGAAACAGGGGGCATGGGTGAAAAACTGTTTTTT.

To note about this clone: A clone one base away is much larger, so this may be a read error. The rearrangement links TRBV6-5 to TRBJ1-1; D gene uncertain. The CDR3 spans 13 residues. V was shortened by 5 bases and J by 1 base, with 8 bases between the two germline ends. From germline, CDR1 is MNHEY and CDR2 SVGAGI. CDR3 bases: TGTGCCAGCAGTATAGACCGGAACACTGAAGCTTTCTTT. Its protein product is CASSIDRNTEAFF.

The chain is built from TRBV28 and TRBJ2-4; possibly TRBD2 for D (6 bases). CDR3 length: 16 amino acids. Germline CDR1 MDHEN, CDR2 SYDVKM. V lost 5 bases and J lost 8, with 22 bases in between. DNA of the CDR3: TGTGCCAGCAGTCCTGGACTAAGTCGAAGTTTAGACATTCAGTACTTC. Translation gives CASSPGLSRSLDIQYF.

This chain connects TRBV19 to TRBJ1-1; D unresolved. The length of the CDR3 is 14 residues. CDR1 and CDR2 (germline): LNHDA, SQIVND (reference sequence). V dropped 4 bases and J dropped 0 bases, with 9 bases sitting between them. The CDR3 sequence: CASSSQGMNTEAFF. The CDR3 DNA reads as TGTGCCAGTAGTAGTCAAGGAATGAACACTGAAGCTTTCTTT. Together with reference TRBV19 and TRBJ1-1, the CDR3 gives the full variable domain: DGGITQSPKYLFRKEGQNVTLSCEQNLNHDAMYWYRQDPGQGLRLIYYSQIVNDFQKGDIAEGYSVSREKKESFPLTVTSAQKNPTAFYLCASSSQGMNTEAFFGQGTRLTVV.